The clone carrying this T cell receptor (beta chain) showed up just a few times. Its antigen is unknown. The read gets to within 3 residues of the CDR3 end, and the germline J gene fills in the rest. This record comes from a study of T cell clonality in common variable immunodeficiency. General study points: Reportedly, TCR beta sequences from common variable immunodeficiency showed fewer deletions and N-nucleotide insertions.

Sequencing was performed with immunoSEQ multiplex PCR; in TCRdb, only in-frame clones are kept and a portion is missing. The sample presents fewer than 25,000 clones, none singletons. The CDR3 is 14 amino acids. Trimming shortened V by 5 bases and J by 3 bases, and 17 bases separated the two germline ends. Looked up from germline, CDR1 is DFQATT and CDR2 is SNEGSKA (reference sequence). The TCR sequence derives from a human donor with common variable immunodeficiency. The sequenced material came from peripheral blood mononuclear cells. The chain links TRBV20-1 to TRBJ2-7; the D gene is possibly TRBD1 (5 bases). CDR3 DNA (partial): TGCAGTGCTGCCGGACAAAACAACCGCTACGAG. It yields the protein CSAAGQNNRYE. The full CDR3 sequence reads CSAAGQNNRYEQYF.